These 24 T cell receptor beta chains were sequenced from one sample in a study of human T cells and chemical hapten exposure (dated by TCRdb to about 2021). Library prep was done by RACE. Sequencing instrument: NextSeq 500. The public sequencing data were trimmed at Q25 with fastp and processed into clonotypes with MiXCR by TCRdb, which kept only in-frame beta chains. Entries are consolidated by CDR3 protein sequence, retaining the most common genes and DNA. This sample lists approximately 180,000 distinct CDR3 sequences; around 30% were detected once. The ten largest clones add up to about 2.8% of the sample. The meaning of the sample's time point label: pre-sensitization, week 0. The sample's treatment or condition label, in plain terms: therapeutic diphenylcyclopropenone sensitization with weekly scalp DPC. The sample here was whole blood, taken in connection with sensitization to the hapten diphenylcyclopropenone (DPC). These receptors were collected from a woman aged 25 to 39 with alopecia areata. Some clones in this sample may be carry-over from other donors' samples.

The chain has TRBV6-1 and TRBJ2-2; 8 bases are shared with TRBD1. The CDR3 totals 17 residues. The junction had 8 bases not matched to a gene; V was cut back by 5 bases and J by 0 bases. Germline V gene data show CDR1 as MNHNS and CDR2 as SASEGT. The CDR3 bases are TGTGCCAGCAGTAGACAGGGGCGTTTCGCGAACACCGGGGAGCTGTTTTTT. Amino acid sequence: CASSRQGRFANTGELFF.

This clonotype showed up just a few times. V usage is TRBV27 and J usage is TRBJ2-5; D possibly corresponds to TRBD1 (5 bases). The CDR3 runs to 13 residues. Germline CDR1 MNHEY, CDR2 SMNVEV (reference sequence). The V end lost 6 bases, the J end lost 5 bases, and 13 bases lay between the germline ends. The CDR3 DNA reads TGTGCCAGCAGGCCAGACAGCAGGGAGACCCAGTACTTC. Amino acid sequence: CASRPDSRETQYF.

A few counts support this clonotype. The rearrangement uses TRBV12-3 or TRBV12-4 and TRBJ1-1, with D hard to call. This CDR3 region has 13 residues. V shed 7 bases and J shed 2 bases, with 11 bases lying between them. In DNA, the CDR3 is TGTGCCAGCACTTCAGATCGTAACACTGAAGCTTTCTTT. This codes for CASTSDRNTEAFF.

As DNA, the CDR3 is TGTGCCATCAGTGAGTCCCTAGGACAGAGCTACGAGCAGTACTTC. Translated, it gives CAISESLGQSYEQYF. The chain combines TRBV10-3 with TRBJ2-7; tentatively, D is TRBD1 (6 bases). The CDR3 sequence is 15 residues long. Trimming took 0 bases from V and 3 from J, leaving 12 bases between them. Germline V gives CDR1 ENHRY, CDR2 SYGVKD.

The chain uses TRBV29-1 and TRBJ2-6; no clear D gene. Germline assignment: CDR1 SQVTM and CDR2 ANQGSEA. The length of the CDR3 is 14 residues. The ends were cut back, 3 bases at V and 0 bases at J, with 6 bases in the middle. The CDR3 nucleotides read TGCAGCGTTGACGGCCCCTCTGGGGCCAACGTCCTGACTTTC. As protein: CSVDGPSGANVLTF.

The chain uses TRBV5-1 and TRBJ2-1, with 8 bases aligning to TRBD2. Germline CDR1 SGHRS, CDR2 YFSETQ. V trimming: 4 bases; J trimming: 7 bases; junction bases outside the gene matches: 7. This CDR3 comprises 14 residues. The CDR3 spells CASSPGGGRNEQFF. DNA of the CDR3: TGCGCCAGCAGCCCGGGGGGGGGAAGGAATGAGCAGTTCTTC. The variable domain in full, completed from reference TRBV5-1 and TRBJ2-1, reads KAGVTQTPRYLIKTRGQQVTLSCSPISGHRSVSWYQQTPGQGLQFLFEYFSETQRNKGNFPGRFSGRQFSNSRSEMNVSTLELGDSALYLCASSPGGGRNEQFFGPGTRLTVL.

The V and J genes are TRBV5-1 and TRBJ2-3, with 7 bases fitting TRBD2. CDR1 is SGHRS and CDR2 is YFSETQ in the germline V gene. CDR3 length: 17 amino acids. V lost 4 bases, J lost 3 bases, and 14 bases stayed unmatched. CDR3 in amino acids: CASSRGSGPAGTDTQYF. The CDR3 DNA is TGCGCCAGCAGCCGAGGTAGCGGGCCTGCGGGTACAGATACGCAGTATTTT.

The chain carries TRBV5-1 and TRBJ2-4; D not resolved. The V gene lost 0 bases and the J gene lost 6 bases, with 10 bases spanning the gap. Germline CDR1 is SGHRS and CDR2 is YFSETQ. This CDR3 spans 14 amino acids. The CDR3 loop reads CASSLEASPNIQYF. The CDR3 DNA reads TGCGCCAGCAGCTTGGAGGCCAGCCCAAACATTCAGTACTTC.

This clonotype was observed a few times. V and J are TRBV28 and TRBJ2-7; 10 bases fit TRBD1. Germline assignment: CDR1 MDHEN and CDR2 SYDVKM. Unmatched junction bases numbered 7, after V lost 5 bases and J lost 3 bases. The CDR3 extends over 15 amino acids. Here the CDR3 reads CASSPRDRGIYEQYF. CDR3 DNA: TGTGCCAGCAGTCCCCGGGACAGGGGAATCTACGAGCAGTACTTC.

The chain combines TRBV20-1 with TRBJ2-3; D might be TRBD2 (5 bases). Trimming took off 1 base at V and 4 bases at J, with 15 bases between the two ends. There are 15 residues in the CDR3. Germline V gene data show CDR1 as DFQATT and CDR2 as SNEGSKA (reference sequence). The CDR3 reads CSARGILVHPDTQYF. Written as DNA, the CDR3 is TGCAGTGCTAGAGGTATACTAGTGCATCCAGATACGCAGTATTTT.

This clonotype was picked up a small number of times. V and J are TRBV29-1 and TRBJ2-7, with TRBD1 as a possible D gene (6 bases). Per germline, CDR1 SQVTM and CDR2 ANQGSEA. With 5 bases removed from V and 4 bases from J, the gap between germline ends came to 18 bases. The CDR3 runs 14 residues. The CDR3 here is CSVRSGTTIYEQYF. CDR3 sequence (DNA): TGCAGCGTTCGCTCCGGGACAACTATTTACGAGCAGTACTTC.

In its sample, this clonotype was seen a few times. The CDR3: CASLENTEAFF. The CDR3 DNA sequence: TGTGCCAGCCTAGAAAACACTGAAGCTTTCTTT. The V and J genes are TRBV6-2 or TRBV6-3 and TRBJ1-1; no firm D call. The CDR3 is made up of 11 amino acids. The germline gives CDR1 MNHEY, CDR2 SVGEGT. V lost 8 bases to trimming and J lost 2 bases, with 6 bases between them.

This chain's CDR3 is CSASVANTGELFF. The CDR3 nucleotides are TGCAGTGCTAGTGTAGCTAACACCGGGGAGCTGTTTTTT. The chain links TRBV20-1 to TRBJ2-2; D uncertain. V was cut by 3 bases and J by 2 bases, with 7 bases left in between. Germline V gene sequence: CDR1 DFQATT, CDR2 SNEGSKA (reference sequence). The CDR3 is 13 residues long.

This chain joins TRBV7-2 and TRBJ2-7, with D possibly matching TRBD2 (5 bases). The CDR3 extends over 15 amino acids. Germline V lookup: CDR1 SGHTA, CDR2 FQGNSA. Trimming pared 0 bases from V and 5 bases from J, leaving 14 bases between. As DNA, the CDR3 is TGTGCCAGCAGCTTAGCCCCTCCGGGAAGGAACGAGCAGTACTTC. Its translation is CASSLAPPGRNEQYF. The full variable domain, with the rest looked up from reference TRBV7-2 and TRBJ2-7, is GAGVSQSPSNKVTEKGKDVELRCDPISGHTALYWYRQSLGQGLEFLIYFQGNSAPDKSGLPSDRFSAERTGGSVSTLTIQRTQQEDSAVYLCASSLAPPGRNEQYFGPGTRLTVT.

This clonotype was found a few times. V is TRBV11-1 and J is TRBJ1-4; the D is unclear. The CDR3 sequence is 13 residues long. From germline, CDR1 is SGHAT and CDR2 FQDESV (reference sequence). V was clipped by 5 bases and J by 5 bases, with 9 bases between them. CDR3 nucleotides: TGTGCCAGCAGCCGGGCCGGGAATGAAAAACTGTTTTTT. It is translated as CASSRAGNEKLFF.

The chain is built from TRBV2 and TRBJ2-5; perhaps D is TRBD1 or TRBD2 (7 bases each). Germline V CDR1 and CDR2: SNHLY, FYNNEI. The CDR3 runs 14 residues. The ends were cut back, 4 bases at V and 6 bases at J, with 15 bases in the middle. In nucleotides, the CDR3 is TGTGCCAGCAGTGGACAGGGAGGGCTCAAGACCCAGTACTTC. Translated: CASSGQGGLKTQYF.

This clonotype was detected a few times. V usage is TRBV10-3 and J usage is TRBJ2-1; tentatively, D is TRBD2 (6 bases). The CDR3 length is 14 residues. V lost 3 bases and J lost 8, with 14 bases in between. CDR1 is ENHRY, CDR2 SYGVKD, per germline. The CDR3 region has the DNA TGTGCCATCAGTGACCCCAGGAGGGTAGATGAGCAGTTCTTC. It encodes CAISDPRRVDEQFF.

This clonotype showed up just a few times. V gene TRBV29-1 combines with J gene TRBJ2-1; 8 bases agree with TRBD1. The CDR3 is made up of 12 amino acids. Per the germline V gene, CDR1 is SQVTM and CDR2 is ANQGSEA. V shed 7 bases, J shed 8 bases, and the junction held 7 bases outside the gene matches. The CDR3 spells CSARGPGDEQFF. The CDR3, as DNA: TGCAGCGCCAGGGGGCCTGGGGATGAGCAGTTCTTC.

This clonotype turned up a few times. The chain joins TRBV5-1 to TRBJ2-7; D call uncertain. The CDR3 extends over 15 amino acids. Between the trimmed V and J ends, which lost 4 bases and 2 bases, there was a span of 16 bases. From germline, CDR1 is SGHRS and CDR2 YFSETQ. CDR3 loop: CASSPGTANPYEQYF. The CDR3 DNA sequence: TGCGCCAGCAGCCCCGGTACCGCTAACCCCTACGAGCAGTACTTC.

The genes are TRBV3-1 and TRBJ2-3, with a tentative D call TRBD1 (5 bases). In germline, CDR1 is LGHDT, CDR2 YNNKEL (reference sequence). This CDR3 contains 15 residues. V lost 0 bases, J lost 10 bases, and 17 bases lay in between. This chain's CDR3 is CASSQDAQGKLAQYF. The CDR3 region has the DNA TGTGCCAGCAGCCAAGATGCCCAGGGCAAGTTGGCGCAGTATTTT.

This clonotype was detected a few times. J is TRBJ2-7 and V is TRBV7-2, with a weak D call TRBD2 (6 bases). Per the germline V gene, CDR1 is SGHTA and CDR2 is FQGNSA. Trimming left V 1 base short and J 0 bases short, with 10 bases between. This CDR3 region has 15 residues. In nucleotides, the CDR3 is TGTGCCAGCAGCTTAGACTCCGGGAGCTCCTACGAGCAGTACTTC. As protein: CASSLDSGSSYEQYF. Supplemented by reference TRBV7-2 and TRBJ2-7, the full variable domain reads GAGVSQSPSNKVTEKGKDVELRCDPISGHTALYWYRQSLGQGLEFLIYFQGNSAPDKSGLPSDRFSAERTGGSVSTLTIQRTQQEDSAVYLCASSLDSGSSYEQYFGPGTRLTVT.

This chain connects TRBV28 to TRBJ1-1; 8 nucleotides match TRBD1. The CDR3 runs 16 residues. V dropped 4 bases and J dropped 1; count of bases not matched to a gene: 8. The germline gives CDR1 MDHEN, CDR2 SYDVKM. CDR3 sequence reads: CASSSPRTGSNTEAFF. The CDR3 region has the DNA TGTGCCAGCAGTTCCCCTCGGACAGGGTCGAACACTGAAGCTTTCTTT.

This clonotype occurred once. V gene TRBV6-6 combines with J gene TRBJ2-7, with D possibly matching TRBD1 (6 bases). The germline V gene has CDR1 MNHNY and CDR2 SVGAGI (reference sequence). This CDR3 comprises 15 residues. V lost 5 bases, J lost 0 bases, and 14 bases lay in between. CDR3 DNA: TGTGCCAGCAGTCCCCGGGACATGAGCTCCTACGAGCAGTACTTC. This encodes CASSPRDMSSYEQYF.

V usage is TRBV12-3 or TRBV12-4 and J usage is TRBJ1-5, with no clear D. The ends were cut back, 7 bases at V and 6 bases at J, with 13 bases in the middle. This CDR3 is built from 13 residues. CDR3 amino acids: CASTGGRFQPQHF. CDR3 DNA: TGTGCCAGCACCGGAGGCAGATTTCAGCCCCAGCATTTT.